What follows are 23 T cell receptor beta chains derived from one specimen sequenced in a study of blood T cell repertoires in COVID-19. The method was immunoSEQ multiplex PCR; TCRdb's version includes in-frame clones alone and lacks a portion of them. The sample carries about 23,000 clones, roughly 94% recorded once. Sequenced sample: peripheral blood. The receptor source for this set is a woman in her fifties or sixties with active COVID-19.

The V and J genes are TRBV19 and TRBJ1-2, with D maybe TRBD1 (6 bases). V shed 5 bases and J shed 4 bases, with 14 bases lying between them. The CDR3 runs 14 residues. Germline lookup yields CDR1 LNHDA and CDR2 SQIVND (reference sequence). The CDR3 nucleotides read TGTGCCAGTAGTCTTCAGGGGCTATCCTATGGCTACACCTTC. Amino acid sequence: CASSLQGLSYGYTF. The variable domain in full, with the rest retrieved from reference TRBV19 and TRBJ1-2, is DGGITQSPKYLFRKEGQNVTLSCEQNLNHDAMYWYRQDPGQGLRLIYYSQIVNDFQKGDIAEGYSVSREKKESFPLTVTSAQKNPTAFYLCASSLQGLSYGYTFGSGTRLTVV.

J is TRBJ2-3 and V is TRBV4-1; 10 bases are a match to TRBD2. Germline-derived CDR1 and CDR2 are MGHRA and YSYEKL. The CDR3 covers 14 residues. After removal of 4 bases from V and 3 bases from J, the junction contained 1 base not matched to a gene. In DNA form, the CDR3 reads TGCGCCAGCAGCCCTAGCGGGGGTACAGATACGCAGTATTTT. Protein product: CASSPSGGTDTQYF.

The chain carries TRBV28 and TRBJ1-5, with 8 positions matching TRBD1. CDR3 length: 17 amino acids. The germline V gene encodes CDR1 MDHEN and CDR2 SYDVKM. V lost 8 bases, J lost 0 bases, and 12 bases stayed unmatched. CDR3: CASGGQGASVSNQPQHF. The CDR3 nucleotides read TGTGCCAGCGGCGGACAGGGTGCCTCCGTTAGCAATCAGCCCCAGCATTTT.

The rearrangement joins TRBV5-8 to TRBJ1-5; perhaps TRBD1 as D (6 bases). The ends were cut back, 1 base at V and 6 bases at J, with 17 bases in the middle. The CDR3 length is 16 residues. Germline-derived CDR1 and CDR2 are SGHTS and YDEGEE. The CDR3, as DNA: TGTGCCAGCAGCTTGCCCGCCGGGGGGCGAAGTCAGCCCCAGCATTTT. Translated: CASSLPAGGRSQPQHF.

This chain connects TRBV29-1 to TRBJ1-3; D perhaps matches TRBD1 (5 bases). The CDR3 sequence is 13 residues long. Trimming took off 5 bases at V and 7 bases at J, with 15 bases between the two ends. From germline, CDR1 is SQVTM and CDR2 ANQGSEA. The CDR3 region is CSVSGNLGNTIYF. CDR3 coding DNA: TGCAGCGTTTCAGGGAATTTGGGGAACACCATATATTTT. Full variable domain (rest looked up from reference TRBV29-1 and TRBJ1-3): SAVISQKPSRDICQRGTSLTIQCQVDSQVTMMFWYRQQPGQSLTLIATANQGSEATYESGFVIDKFPISRPNLTFSTLTVSNMSPEDSSIYLCSVSGNLGNTIYFGEGSWLTVV.

This chain uses TRBV28 with TRBJ2-1, with 11 bases that match TRBD2. V dropped 3 bases and J dropped 7; count of bases not matched to a gene: 8. The CDR3 has 16 amino acids. Germline CDR1 is MDHEN and CDR2 is SYDVKM. CDR3 DNA sequence: TGTGCCAGCAGTTTCTGGACTAGCGGGTTAAGTAATGAGCAGTTCTTC. It specifies CASSFWTSGLSNEQFF.

The chain couples TRBV4-1 to TRBJ1-2; no reliable D call. This CDR3 region has 13 residues. Trimming shortened V by 3 bases and J by 6 bases, and 11 bases separated the two germline ends. Germline lookup yields CDR1 MGHRA and CDR2 YSYEKL. This CDR3 reads CASSHSMEDGYTF. The CDR3 region has the DNA TGCGCCAGCAGCCATTCCATGGAGGATGGCTACACCTTC.

This rearrangement joins TRBV28 to TRBJ1-1, with D hard to call. The V gene lost 3 bases and the J gene lost 4 bases, with 6 bases spanning the gap. Germline V gene data show CDR1 as MDHEN and CDR2 as SYDVKM. The CDR3 has 12 amino acids. The CDR3 region has the DNA TGTGCCAGCAGTTTCGTCGGCACTGAAGCTTTCTTT. Amino acid sequence: CASSFVGTEAFF.

This clone appeared a single time. In DNA, the CDR3 is TGCAGCGTTCTTCGAGGGGAGACCCAGTACTTC. It encodes CSVLRGETQYF. The chain combines TRBV29-1 with TRBJ2-5; TRBD2 is a possible D gene (5 bases). V was clipped by 5 bases and J by 5 bases, with 9 bases between them. The CDR3 loop spans 11 amino acids. The V gene's germline CDR1 is SQVTM and CDR2 ANQGSEA.

CDR3 protein: CASSSEWDRGSYGYTF. The DNA for the CDR3 is TGTGCCAGCAGCTCAGAATGGGACAGGGGATCCTATGGCTACACCTTC. This chain joins TRBV5-4 and TRBJ1-2, with TRBD1 matching over 10 bases. The V gene end was trimmed by 3 bases and the J gene end by 4 bases; junction bases not matched to a gene: 9. The germline CDR1 and CDR2 sequences are SGHNT and YYREEE (reference sequence). The CDR3 is 16 residues long.

The chain carries TRBV19 and TRBJ1-2; TRBD1 agrees at 9 bases. The V segment lost 6 bases and the J segment 2 bases; nucleotides outside the gene matches: 10. Germline lookup yields CDR1 LNHDA and CDR2 SQIVND (reference sequence). The CDR3 has 16 amino acids. The CDR3 protein is CASRGKRDRENYGYTF. The CDR3, as DNA: TGTGCCAGTAGAGGTAAACGGGACAGGGAAAACTATGGCTACACCTTC.

This sequence joins TRBV20-1 and TRBJ2-1, with no clear D. The CDR3 covers 14 residues. Trimming took 3 bases from V and 3 from J, leaving 12 bases between them. Germline CDR1 reads DFQATT; CDR2 reads SNEGSKA (reference sequence). CDR3 sequence: CSASSSLVYNEQFF. CDR3 DNA sequence: TGCAGTGCTAGTTCTAGTTTGGTCTACAATGAGCAGTTCTTC.

The chain combines TRBV3-1 (or the pseudogene TRBV3-2) with TRBJ2-3, with TRBD1 matching 8 bases. This CDR3 is built from 15 residues. The germline gives CDR1 LGHDT, CDR2 YNNKEL (reference sequence). V was clipped by 5 bases and J by 3 bases; unmatched bases: 7. The CDR3 loop reads CASSGRQGRTDTQYF. CDR3 sequence (DNA): TGTGCCAGCAGCGGTCGACAGGGGAGGACAGATACGCAGTATTTT.

The rearrangement links TRBV19 to TRBJ2-2; D is perhaps TRBD2 (7 bases). Trimming left V 7 bases short and J 3 bases short, with 18 bases between. The V gene's germline CDR1 is LNHDA and CDR2 SQIVND (reference sequence). This CDR3 comprises 16 residues. CDR3 region: CASTQNGGLYTGELFF. CDR3 nucleotide sequence: TGTGCCAGTACCCAGAACGGGGGGCTCTACACCGGGGAGCTGTTTTTT.

The V and J genes are TRBV10-1 and TRBJ2-7; D is possibly TRBD2 (6 bases). The CDR3 has 13 residues. The V and J ends lost 1 base and 3 bases respectively, with 7 bases between them. Germline CDR1 and CDR2: WNHNN and SYGVQD (reference sequence). The CDR3: CASSEWRDYEQYV. The DNA of the CDR3 is TGCGCCAGCAGTGAGTGGAGGGACTACGAGCAGTACGTC.

This chain links TRBV7-9 with TRBJ2-7; 7 bases agree with TRBD2. The germline CDR1 and CDR2 sequences are SEHNR and FQNEAQ (reference sequence). Unmatched junction bases numbered 9, after V lost 4 bases and J lost 3 bases. The CDR3 is 15 residues long. The CDR3 coding sequence is TGTGCCAGCAGCTGGGGGACGGGGGGAGACTACGAGCAGTACTTC. This translates into CASSWGTGGDYEQYF.

This rearrangement joins TRBV7-9 to TRBJ1-1; perhaps TRBD1 as D (6 bases). V lost 2 bases to trimming and J lost 3 bases, with 10 bases between them. Germline CDR1 SEHNR, CDR2 FQNEAQ (reference sequence). The CDR3 loop spans 14 amino acids. This chain's CDR3 is CASSLTQGYTEAFF. DNA for the CDR3: TGTGCCAGCAGCTTAACGCAGGGGTACACTGAAGCTTTCTTT.

Written as DNA, the CDR3 is TGTGCCAGTAGCCGGGACAGCGCCAGGTACGAGCAGTACTTC. This sequence encodes CASSRDSARYEQYF. This chain connects TRBV19 to TRBJ2-7, with TRBD1 matching 7 bases. Germline-derived CDR1 and CDR2 are LNHDA and SQIVND (reference sequence). The CDR3 has 14 residues. J lost 4 bases, V lost 6 bases, and 9 bases had no gene match. Filled out from reference TRBV19 and TRBJ2-7, the complete variable domain reads DGGITQSPKYLFRKEGQNVTLSCEQNLNHDAMYWYRQDPGQGLRLIYYSQIVNDFQKGDIAEGYSVSREKKESFPLTVTSAQKNPTAFYLCASSRDSARYEQYFGPGTRLTVT.

This clone has just a few counts. This chain uses TRBV6-5 with TRBJ2-1, with TRBD2 matching 8 bases. The V segment lost 0 bases and the J segment 8 bases; nucleotides outside the gene matches: 6. From germline, CDR1 is MNHEY and CDR2 SVGAGI. The CDR3 consists of 15 residues. The CDR3 bases are TGTGCCAGCAGTTACTCGACCGGACTAGCCCATGAGCAGTTCTTC. This codes for CASSYSTGLAHEQFF.

The V gene is TRBV5-5, the J gene TRBJ2-2; 11 bases map to TRBD2. V shed 2 bases and J 7 bases; nucleotides not matched to a gene: 4. The CDR3 loop spans 15 amino acids. CDR1 is SGHKS, CDR2 YYEKEE, per germline (reference sequence). In DNA form, the CDR3 reads TGTGCCAGCAGCTTTAGCGGGAGGGCCGACGGGGAGCTGTTTTTT. Encoded protein: CASSFSGRADGELFF.

V and J are TRBV29-1 and TRBJ2-1; TRBD1 matches at 8 bases. The CDR3 runs 14 residues. The V gene's germline CDR1 is SQVTM and CDR2 ANQGSEA. V dropped 5 bases and J dropped 3; count of bases not matched to a gene: 6. The CDR3 DNA follows: TGCAGCGTTCAAGGAGGACAGGGCTACAATGAGCAGTTCTTC. Its protein product is CSVQGGQGYNEQFF.

This chain connects TRBV9 to TRBJ1-6; 7 nucleotides line up with TRBD1. Looked up from germline, CDR1 is SGDLS and CDR2 is YYNGEE. The ends lost 3 bases at V and 3 bases at J; junction bases unmatched: 6. The CDR3 is 16 residues long. The CDR3 spells CASSGAGTVYNSPLHF. As DNA, the CDR3 is TGTGCCAGCAGCGGAGCCGGGACAGTCTATAATTCACCCCTCCACTTT.

This chain joins TRBV7-8 and TRBJ2-3; D is perhaps TRBD1 (5 bases). The CDR3 extends over 13 amino acids. The V and J ends lost 5 bases and 4 bases respectively, with 10 bases between them. Germline lookup yields CDR1 SGHVS and CDR2 FQNEAQ. The chain's CDR3 is CASSTTESDTQYF. CDR3 sequence (DNA): TGTGCCAGCAGCACGACAGAATCAGATACGCAGTATTTT.